The rows below give T cell receptor beta chains drawn from one sample of a study of OX40 agonist ivuxolimab in advanced cancers. Only in-frame clones appear in the TCRdb table, and some are missing; sequencing was by immunoSEQ multiplex PCR. The sample yields tens of thousands of clones, about 85% seen once. The material sequenced was CD4+ or CD8+ T cells sorted from blood, taken in a trial of the OX40 agonist ivuxolimab. Receptors were obtained from an adult with an advanced solid tumor such as melanoma, head and neck, liver or kidney cancer. Both conserved end residues are part of each CDR3. A D gene is named only where the DNA matches it firmly. Only some rows state a clone size, as once, few, many or a class for expanded clones.

NA,TRBJ2-1,15,TRBV2,once,CASRPGTRPYNEQFF,TGTGCCAGCAGACCCGGGACTCGCCCCTACAATGAGCAGTTCTTC
NA,TRBJ2-7,13,TRBV15,few,CATSPDRTYEQYF,TGTGCCACCAGCCCGGACCGGACCTACGAGCAGTACTTC
TRBD1,TRBJ2-3,15,TRBV7-2,NA,CASSVMGQGPDTQYF,TGTGCCAGCAGCGTAATGGGACAGGGACCAGATACGCAGTATTTT
NA,TRBJ1-6,14,TRBV2,NA,CASSPRFAGSPLHF,TGTGCCAGCAGCCCTAGATTCGCGGGCTCACCCCTCCACTTT
TRBD2,TRBJ2-2,18,TRBV11-3,NA,CASSPAPWSGRYTGELFF,TGTGCCAGCAGCCCCGCCCCTTGGAGCGGGAGGTACACCGGGGAGCTGTTTTTT
TRBD2,TRBJ2-3,15,TRBV5-6,NA,CASTREGPSTDTQYF,TGTGCCAGCACTCGGGAGGGACCTAGCACAGATACGCAGTATTTT
NA,TRBJ2-5,15,TRBV5-4,NA,CASSSQTRPQETQYF,TGTGCCAGCAGCTCCCAGACTAGACCTCAAGAGACCCAGTACTTC
TRBD1,TRBJ2-7,14,TRBV28,NA,CASSLRQGREEQYF,TGTGCCAGCAGTTTACGACAGGGTAGGGAAGAGCAGTACTTC
NA,TRBJ2-1,14,TRBV9,NA,CASSVAGTYNEQFF,TGTGCCAGCAGCGTAGCGGGAACCTACAATGAGCAGTTCTTC
NA,TRBJ2-6,17,TRBV7-9,NA,CASSAQGGFSGANVLTF,TGTGCCAGCAGTGCACAGGGAGGTTTTTCTGGGGCCAACGTCCTGACTTTC
NA,TRBJ1-1,13,TRBV5-1,NA,CASSWSRGTEAFF,TGCGCCAGCAGCTGGTCCAGGGGCACTGAAGCTTTCTTT